This T cell receptor (beta chain) derives from a study of blood T cell repertoires in COVID-19. Authors' data handling: Estimation of nucleated cell counts was performed using reference gene primer amplification. Some clones are missing from TCRdb's copy, which holds only in-frame ones; the method was immunoSEQ multiplex PCR. That table furnishes V, J and clone size, whereas the DNA furnished D and trimming. This table has 200,000 to 250,000 clones, roughly 89% appearing once. Only one count was recorded for this clone. Unmatched junction bases numbered 11, after V lost 11 bases and J lost 5 bases. Germline CDR1 is SNHLY and CDR2 is FYNNEI. The CDR3 is 14 residues long. The study drew participants aged roughly 18 to 89 years from under 30 US areas.

The clonotype originates from a woman in her thirties with acute COVID-19. J is TRBJ2-7 and V is TRBV2; 11 bases line up with TRBD1. The sequenced material came from PBMCs or T cells enriched from blood (not recorded which). CDR3 in amino acids: CAGVRTGGNNEQYF. The CDR3, as DNA: TGTGCCGGTGTAAGGACAGGGGGCAACAACGAGCAGTACTTC.